This passage covers 9 T cell receptor beta chains from one sample sequenced in a study of shared clonotypes between healthy human individuals. Sequencing was performed with immunoSEQ multiplex PCR; in TCRdb, only in-frame clones are kept and a portion is missing. The sample consists of a few hundred thousand clones, around 97% of them appearing once. Input material: naive CD4+ T cells sorted from blood. Subset here: CD45RA+ positively selected. The receptor set was obtained from a woman under 40 in good health.

The J gene is TRBJ1-5, the V gene TRBV28; 7 nucleotides line up with TRBD1. The germline V gene encodes CDR1 MDHEN and CDR2 SYDVKM. This CDR3 comprises 15 residues. V was clipped by 3 bases and J by 9 bases; unmatched bases: 11. This CDR3 reads CASSFRQGGPWPQHF. The CDR3 bases are TGTGCCAGCAGTTTTCGGCAGGGGGGACCGTGGCCCCAGCATTTT.

The V gene is TRBV27, the J gene TRBJ1-5; D is perhaps TRBD1 (5 bases). This CDR3 is built from 17 residues. V was cut by 6 bases and J by 0 bases, with 18 bases left in between. The V gene's germline CDR1 is MNHEY and CDR2 SMNVEV (reference sequence). CDR3 coding DNA: TGTGCCAGCAGCCCGCTGGGGGTTTCATATAGCAATCAGCCCCAGCATTTT. It encodes CASSPLGVSYSNQPQHF.

The chain employs TRBV19 and TRBJ1-4, with D uncertain. Germline V gene data show CDR1 as LNHDA and CDR2 as SQIVND (reference sequence). The V and J ends lost 8 bases and 8 bases respectively, with 18 bases between them. This CDR3 is 14 amino acids long. The CDR3 DNA is TGTGCCAGTCTCGATACGTTACATGGGGAAAAACTGTTTTTT. Its protein product is CASLDTLHGEKLFF. Full variable domain (rest looked up from reference TRBV19 and TRBJ1-4): DGGITQSPKYLFRKEGQNVTLSCEQNLNHDAMYWYRQDPGQGLRLIYYSQIVNDFQKGDIAEGYSVSREKKESFPLTVTSAQKNPTAFYLCASLDTLHGEKLFFGSGTQLSVL.

A remark on this clone: At one boundary the junction diverges from the germline segment, which might be a read error. The V gene is TRBV19, the J gene TRBJ2-5; D might be TRBD1 or TRBD2, each matching 5 bases. CDR1 is LNHDA and CDR2 is SQIVND in the germline V gene (reference sequence). CDR3 size: 14 residues. The chain's CDR3 is CASSRWGTDISQYF. DNA of the CDR3: TGTGCCAGCAGTAGGTGGGGGACGGACATTTCCCAGTACTTC.

This chain uses TRBV7-3 with TRBJ2-1; 9 bases fit TRBD1. The CDR3 length is 15 residues. V lost 3 bases and J lost 7; bases outside the gene matches: 7. In germline, CDR1 is SGHTA, CDR2 FQGTGA. CDR3 coding DNA: TGTGCCAGCAGCTTTTCCGGGACAGGGACGAATGAGCAGTTCTTC. This translates into CASSFSGTGTNEQFF.

This sequence joins TRBV5-1 and TRBJ2-5; 8 nucleotides align to TRBD1. The last part of the DNA fits TRBJ2-7 better; the J call may be wrong. Germline CDR1 and CDR2: SGHRS and YFSETQ. This CDR3 region has 17 residues. The CDR3 DNA reads as TGCGCCAGCAGCCTGGCCGGGACAGGTTGGTGGTCCTACGAGCAGTACTTC. As protein: CASSLAGTGWWSYEQYF.

The chain recombines TRBV29-1 with TRBJ2-2, with 11 bases that match TRBD2. Germline V gene lookup returns CDR1 SQVTM and CDR2 ANQGSEA. The CDR3 is 14 residues long. V trimming: 6 bases; J trimming: 3 bases; junction bases outside the gene matches: 3. CDR3 in DNA: TGCAGCGTGTCGGGACTAGCGGACACCGGGGAGCTGTTTTTT. This translates into CSVSGLADTGELFF.

This sequence joins TRBV7-9 and TRBJ2-5, with 7 bases aligning to TRBD2. The V and J ends lost 1 base and 4 bases, in that order; junction bases with no gene match: 6. The CDR3 loop spans 15 amino acids. Germline V gene data show CDR1 as SEHNR and CDR2 as FQNEAQ (reference sequence). CDR3 sequence reads: CASSLGSSGLETQYF. CDR3 DNA: TGTGCCAGCAGCTTAGGGTCTAGCGGTTTAGAGACCCAGTACTTC. Combining the CDR3 with reference TRBV7-9 and TRBJ2-5 gives the whole variable domain DTGVSQNPRHKITKRGQNVTFRCDPISEHNRLYWYRQTLGQGPEFLTYFQNEAQLEKSRLLSDRFSAERPKGSFSTLEIQRTEQGDSAMYLCASSLGSSGLETQYFGPGTRLLVL.

V gene TRBV27 combines with J gene TRBJ1-2; D is ambiguous. V was clipped by 3 bases and J by 4 bases, with 12 bases between them. CDR3 length equals 14 residues. CDR1 MNHEY and CDR2 SMNVEV come from the germline V gene (reference sequence). In DNA, the CDR3 is TGTGCCAGCAGTTTCCACGGACCCCCCTATGGCTACACCTTC. As protein: CASSFHGPPYGYTF.